The clone carrying this TCR beta chain showed up just once. Its antigen is unknown. The germline V and J ends were trimmed by 0 bases and 3 bases, with 9 bases remaining between them. CDR3 length: 15 residues. The germline CDR1 and CDR2 sequences are SGDLS and YYNGEE. The treatment is: about 20 received Ad26.COV2.S at low or high dose, single or two shots; 5 received placebo; per-sample allocation not given. Sampling took place 63 days after the first vaccine or placebo injection. Donation was by an adult aged 18-55 years who was in Boston. What was given as vaccine was an Ad26 vector encoding Wuhan-strain SARS-CoV-2 spike. This sample stems from a study of Ad26.COV2.S vaccination and SARS-CoV-2 variants. Across the whole study: Administration of Ad26.COV2.S was intramuscular, either once or twice 56 days apart.

Profiling relied on immunoSEQ multiplex PCR, and the TCRdb table lists in-frame clones only, not all of them. Among approximately 360,000 clones listed, roughly four fifths were seen once. Study outcomes and limitations: Responses of spike-specific T cells (both CD8+ and CD4+) reportedly showed substantial breadth after vaccination.

The specimen comprised peripheral blood, sampled in a trial of Ad26.COV2.S vaccine versus placebo. V is TRBV9 and J is TRBJ2-2; D ambiguous. The clonotype comes from a person between 18 and 65 years old who received the Ad26.COV2.S COVID-19 vaccine or a placebo. CDR3 in amino acids: CASSVVGGYTGELFF. CDR3 nucleotides: TGTGCCAGCAGCGTAGTTGGCGGCTACACCGGGGAGCTGTTTTTT.